This passage covers 20 T cell receptor beta chains from one sample sequenced in a study of cytomegalovirus exposure and HLA in healthy donors. PCR involved 60 Vbeta and 13 Jbeta primers. Some clones are missing from TCRdb's copy, which holds only in-frame ones; the method was immunoSEQ multiplex PCR. The sample has 95,000 to 100,000 clones, more than 75% seen once; the top ten hold around 0.76%. The sequenced material came from PBMCs. The receptors were gathered from a woman aged 60-70 years in good health and CMV-seronegative.

J is TRBJ2-1 and V is TRBV14; TRBD2 agrees at 12 bases. Per germline, CDR1 SGHDN and CDR2 FVKESK. With V trimmed by 4 bases and J by 4 bases, 8 bases remained unmatched. CDR3 size: 17 residues. This chain's CDR3 is CASSLNRGTSGYNEQFF. For the CDR3, the DNA is TGTGCCAGCAGCCTTAACCGGGGGACTAGCGGGTACAATGAGCAGTTCTTC.

This chain joins TRBV2 and TRBJ1-5, with TRBD1 identical over 7 bases. The CDR3 runs 15 residues. V gave up 6 bases and J gave up 4 bases; unmatched junction bases: 9. The germline V gene encodes CDR1 SNHLY and CDR2 FYNNEI. The CDR3 nucleotides read TGTGCCAGCAGAGTTGACAGGGTCGTTAATCAGCCCCAGCATTTT. It specifies CASRVDRVVNQPQHF.

The chain has TRBV11-2 and TRBJ2-3; D is perhaps TRBD2 (6 bases). CDR3 length equals 15 residues. CDR1 and CDR2 from the germline V gene are SGHAT and FQNNGV. With 1 base removed from V and 4 bases from J, the gap between germline ends came to 12 bases. CDR3 nucleotides: TGTGCCAGCAGCTTAGGGAGGGGAAGAGCAGATACGCAGTATTTT. Amino acid sequence: CASSLGRGRADTQYF.

The chain has TRBV7-9 and TRBJ1-5; no clear D. The ends were cut back, 3 bases at V and 7 bases at J, with 10 bases in the middle. The CDR3 length is 13 residues. From germline, CDR1 is SEHNR and CDR2 FQNEAQ (reference sequence). The chain's CDR3 is CASSFDGLQPQHF. The CDR3 coding sequence is TGTGCCAGCAGCTTTGACGGGTTACAGCCCCAGCATTTT.

The rearrangement links TRBV10-1 to TRBJ2-1, with D perhaps TRBD2 (5 bases). The V end lost 0 bases, the J end lost 6 bases, and 12 bases lay between the germline ends. Looked up from germline, CDR1 is WNHNN and CDR2 is SYGVQD (reference sequence). The CDR3 sequence is 15 residues long. DNA for the CDR3: TGCGCCAGCAGTGAGTCCGGAGGCCCCTTCAATGAGCAGTTCTTC. Translating it yields CASSESGGPFNEQFF.

A few counts support this clone. J is TRBJ2-2 and V is TRBV5-6; 9 bases fit TRBD2. After removal of 2 bases from V and 10 bases from J, the junction contained 15 bases not matched to a gene. Germline V gene lookup returns CDR1 SGHDT and CDR2 YYEEEE. The CDR3 spans 17 residues. For the CDR3, the DNA is TGTGCCAGCAGCTTTATTGCTAGCGGGGCGGAACAAGAGGAGCTGTTTTTT. Its translation is CASSFIASGAEQEELFF.

The genes are TRBV5-4 and TRBJ1-4; maybe TRBD1 (6 bases). Deletions cut 4 bases from V and 4 bases from J, with 14 bases between. Germline CDR1 SGHNT, CDR2 YYREEE (reference sequence). CDR3 length: 15 residues. The CDR3 DNA reads TGTGCCAGCAGCCCTACCGGACAGAGTAATGAAAAACTGTTTTTT. Translating it yields CASSPTGQSNEKLFF.

The genes are TRBV10-1 and TRBJ2-1; 7 bases map to TRBD2. The length of the CDR3 is 17 residues. Losses at the gene ends were 0 bases for V and 5 bases for J; bases not matched to a gene: 10. The V gene's germline CDR1 is WNHNN and CDR2 SYGVQD (reference sequence). CDR3 sequence reads: CASSESGGLPPNNEQFF. CDR3 nucleotides: TGCGCCAGCAGTGAGTCGGGAGGGCTGCCTCCAAACAATGAGCAGTTCTTC.

This rearrangement joins TRBV7-9 to TRBJ1-1; TRBD1 might be the D (5 bases). Germline values: CDR1 SEHNR, CDR2 FQNEAQ (reference sequence). V shed 3 bases and J shed 4 bases, with 9 bases lying between them. This CDR3 region has 13 residues. DNA of the CDR3: TGTGCCAGCAGCTTGGAGGGACCCACTGAAGCTTTCTTT. Translation: CASSLEGPTEAFF. Supplemented by reference TRBV7-9 and TRBJ1-1, the full variable domain reads DTGVSQNPRHKITKRGQNVTFRCDPISEHNRLYWYRQTLGQGPEFLTYFQNEAQLEKSRLLSDRFSAERPKGSFSTLEIQRTEQGDSAMYLCASSLEGPTEAFFGQGTRLTVV.

V usage is TRBV4-3 and J usage is TRBJ2-1; 10 nucleotides align to TRBD1. The CDR3 contains 18 residues. V lost 0 bases, J lost 5 bases, and 10 bases stayed unmatched. Germline CDR1 reads LGHNA; CDR2 reads YSLEER. The CDR3: CASSQDLMGQGINNEQFF. CDR3 nucleotide sequence: TGCGCCAGCAGCCAAGACCTTATGGGACAGGGGATTAACAATGAGCAGTTCTTC.

CDR3 in amino acids: CASSPPGADNYGYTF. For the CDR3, the DNA is TGTGCCAGCAGCCCCCCGGGAGCGGATAACTATGGCTACACCTTC. The chain employs TRBV7-8 and TRBJ1-2; D not certain. Germline loops: CDR1 SGHVS, CDR2 FQNEAQ. V gave up 5 bases and J gave up 1 base, with 14 bases separating them. This CDR3 region has 15 residues.

This rearrangement joins TRBV12-5 to TRBJ2-1; the match to TRBD2 covers 15 bases. With V trimmed by 3 bases and J by 4 bases, 1 base remained unmatched. The CDR3 extends over 16 amino acids. Germline-derived CDR1 and CDR2 are LGHNT and FRNRAP. The CDR3 spells CASGLGLAGGYNEQFF. The DNA of the CDR3 is TGTGCTAGTGGTTTAGGACTAGCGGGAGGGTACAATGAGCAGTTCTTC. Looking up the rest from reference TRBV12-5 and TRBJ2-1 gives the full variable domain: DARVTQTPRHKVTEMGQEVTMRCQPILGHNTVFWYRQTMMQGLELLAYFRNRAPLDDSGMPKDRFSAEMPDATLATLKIQPSEPRDSAVYFCASGLGLAGGYNEQFFGPGTRLTVL.

J is TRBJ2-1 and V is TRBV7-2, with TRBD2 matching over 16 bases. Germline V gives CDR1 SGHTA, CDR2 FQGNSA. V dropped 5 bases and J dropped 7; count of bases not matched to a gene: 2. The CDR3 spans 15 residues. The CDR3 loop reads CASSPGLAGGNEQFF. CDR3 DNA: TGTGCCAGCAGCCCGGGACTAGCGGGAGGGAATGAGCAGTTCTTC.

This clone has only one observation. This rearrangement joins TRBV28 to TRBJ2-7; D remains ambiguous. Trimming shortened V by 4 bases and J by 3 bases, and 10 bases separated the two germline ends. The germline V gene encodes CDR1 MDHEN and CDR2 SYDVKM. This CDR3 is built from 13 residues. The DNA of the CDR3 is TGTGCCAGCAGTTCTCCCTTTGTCTACGAGCAGTACTTC. Translated: CASSSPFVYEQYF.

This clone was detected only a few times. This sequence joins TRBV6-5 and TRBJ1-2; no clear D. This CDR3 is built from 15 residues. Germline CDR1 and CDR2: MNHEY and SVGAGI. The V and J ends lost 6 bases and 0 bases respectively, with 14 bases between them. For the CDR3, the DNA is TGTGCCAGCAGACCTTCCGCTTTAGCTAACTATGGCTACACCTTC. It encodes CASRPSALANYGYTF.

The chain has TRBV5-1 and TRBJ1-1, with D perhaps TRBD1 (6 bases). V lost 3 bases and J 1 base, leaving 10 bases between the germline ends. The CDR3 consists of 14 residues. In germline, CDR1 is SGHRS, CDR2 YFSETQ. CDR3 sequence (DNA): TGCGCCAGCAGCTCAACAGGGAAGAACACTGAAGCTTTCTTT. The encoded protein is CASSSTGKNTEAFF.

J is TRBJ1-2 and V is TRBV10-3, with D possibly TRBD1 on 6 matching bases. Germline CDR1 reads ENHRY; CDR2 reads SYGVKD. This CDR3 has 13 residues. V shed 5 bases and J shed 2 bases, with 9 bases lying between them. The chain's CDR3 is CAISKTGNYGYTF. CDR3 DNA sequence: TGTGCCATCAGTAAAACAGGGAACTATGGCTACACCTTC.

The chain carries TRBV4-1 and TRBJ2-5; TRBD2 matches at 7 bases. Per germline, CDR1 MGHRA and CDR2 YSYEKL. The CDR3 runs 18 residues. With 0 bases clipped from V and 0 bases from J, the junction kept 10 bases outside the gene matches. The chain's CDR3 is CASSQELTGGSNQETQYF. The CDR3 DNA is TGCGCCAGCAGCCAAGAGTTGACGGGAGGCTCCAACCAAGAGACCCAGTACTTC.

This clone was counted a few times. The J gene is TRBJ2-5, the V gene TRBV5-1; no firm D call. V lost 7 bases and J lost 2, with 12 bases in between. The CDR3 is 13 residues long. Per the germline V gene, CDR1 is SGHRS and CDR2 is YFSETQ. This chain's CDR3 is CASSSTGQETQYF. The CDR3 nucleotides read TGCGCCAGCTCGTCGACCGGGCAAGAGACCCAGTACTTC.

CDR3 in amino acids: CAWGLGSPDQETQYF. The CDR3 DNA reads as TGTGCCTGGGGACTGGGGTCGCCGGACCAAGAGACCCAGTACTTC. The chain combines TRBV30 with TRBJ2-5; D perhaps matches TRBD2 (5 bases). Germline values: CDR1 GTSNPN, CDR2 SVGIG (reference sequence). This CDR3 is 15 amino acids long. V gave up 5 bases and J gave up 0 bases, with 16 bases separating them.